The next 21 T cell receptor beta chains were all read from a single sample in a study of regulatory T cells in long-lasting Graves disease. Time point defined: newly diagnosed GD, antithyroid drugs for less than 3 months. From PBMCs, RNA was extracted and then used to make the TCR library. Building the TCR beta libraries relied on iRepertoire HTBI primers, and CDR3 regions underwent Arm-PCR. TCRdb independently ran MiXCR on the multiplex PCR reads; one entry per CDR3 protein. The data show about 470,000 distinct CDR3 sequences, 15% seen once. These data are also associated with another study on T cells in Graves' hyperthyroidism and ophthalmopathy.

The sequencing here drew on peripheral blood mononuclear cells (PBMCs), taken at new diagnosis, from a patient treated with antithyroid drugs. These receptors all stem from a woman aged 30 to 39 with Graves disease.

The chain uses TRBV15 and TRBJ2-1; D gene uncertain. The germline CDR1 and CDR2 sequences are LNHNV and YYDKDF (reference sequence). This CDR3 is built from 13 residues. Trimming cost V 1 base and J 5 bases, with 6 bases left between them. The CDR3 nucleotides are TGTGCCACCAGCAGAGGAGTTGACAATGAGCAGTTCTTC. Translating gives CATSRGVDNEQFF.

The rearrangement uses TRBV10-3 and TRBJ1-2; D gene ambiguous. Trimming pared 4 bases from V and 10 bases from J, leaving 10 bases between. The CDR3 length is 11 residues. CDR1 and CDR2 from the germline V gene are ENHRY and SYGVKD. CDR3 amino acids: CAISGEGDYTF. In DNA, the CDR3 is TGTGCCATCAGTGGAGAGGGAGACTACACCTTC.

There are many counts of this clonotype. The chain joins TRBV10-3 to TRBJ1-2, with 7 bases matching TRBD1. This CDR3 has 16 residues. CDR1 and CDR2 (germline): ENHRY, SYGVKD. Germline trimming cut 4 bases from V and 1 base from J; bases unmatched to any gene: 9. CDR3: CAISAKGQLNNYGYTF. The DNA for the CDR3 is TGTGCCATCAGTGCAAAGGGACAGCTGAATAACTATGGCTACACCTTC.

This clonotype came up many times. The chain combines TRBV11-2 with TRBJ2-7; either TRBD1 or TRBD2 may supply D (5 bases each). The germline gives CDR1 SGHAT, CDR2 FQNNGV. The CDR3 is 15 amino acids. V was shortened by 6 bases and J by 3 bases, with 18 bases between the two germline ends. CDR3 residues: CASRASGTLSYEQYF. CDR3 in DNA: TGTGCCAGCAGAGCTTCCGGGACCCTAAGCTACGAGCAGTACTTC. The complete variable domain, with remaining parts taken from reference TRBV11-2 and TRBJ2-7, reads EAGVAQSPRYKIIEKRQSVAFWCNPISGHATLYWYQQILGQGPKLLIQFQNNGVVDDSQLPKDRFSAERLKGVDSTLKIQPAKLEDSAVYLCASRASGTLSYEQYFGPGTRLTVT.

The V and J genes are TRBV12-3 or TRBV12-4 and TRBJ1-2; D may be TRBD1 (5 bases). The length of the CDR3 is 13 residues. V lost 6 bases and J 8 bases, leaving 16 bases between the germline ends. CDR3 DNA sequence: TGTGCCAGCAGACCACAGGCCTCGAGGGGCTACACCTTC. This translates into CASRPQASRGYTF.

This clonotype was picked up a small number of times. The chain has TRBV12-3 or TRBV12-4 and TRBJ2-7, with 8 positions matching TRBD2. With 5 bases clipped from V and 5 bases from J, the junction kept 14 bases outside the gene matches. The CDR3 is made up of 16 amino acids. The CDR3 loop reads CASSPQTAGGFHEQYF. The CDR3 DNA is TGTGCCAGCAGTCCTCAAACGGCGGGAGGATTCCACGAGCAGTACTTC.

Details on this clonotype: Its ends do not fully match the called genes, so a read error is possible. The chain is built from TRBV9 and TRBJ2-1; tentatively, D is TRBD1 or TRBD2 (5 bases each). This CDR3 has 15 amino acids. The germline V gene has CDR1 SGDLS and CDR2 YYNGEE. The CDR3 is CASSVEGTTYNKQFF. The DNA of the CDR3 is TGTGCCAGCAGCGTAGAAGGGACCACCTACAATAAGCAGTTCTTC.

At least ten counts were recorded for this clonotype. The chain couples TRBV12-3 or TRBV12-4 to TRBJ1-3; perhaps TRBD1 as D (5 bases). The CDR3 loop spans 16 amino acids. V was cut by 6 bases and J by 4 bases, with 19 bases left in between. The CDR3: CASRDLVDRRGNTIYF. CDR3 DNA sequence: TGTGCCAGCAGGGACCTAGTCGACAGAAGAGGAAACACCATATATTTT.

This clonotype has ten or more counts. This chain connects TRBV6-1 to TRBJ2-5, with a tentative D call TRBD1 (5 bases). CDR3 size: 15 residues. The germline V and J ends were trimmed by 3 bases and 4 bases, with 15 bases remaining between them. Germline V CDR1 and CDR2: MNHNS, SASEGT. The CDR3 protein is CASSEQGGKGETQYF. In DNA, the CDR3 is TGTGCCAGCAGTGAGCAGGGTGGCAAGGGAGAGACCCAGTACTTC.

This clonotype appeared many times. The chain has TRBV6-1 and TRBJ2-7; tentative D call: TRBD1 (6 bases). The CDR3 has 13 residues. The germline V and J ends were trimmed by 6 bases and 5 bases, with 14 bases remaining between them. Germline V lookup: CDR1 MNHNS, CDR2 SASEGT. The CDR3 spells CASSPRQDHEQYF. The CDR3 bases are TGTGCCAGCAGCCCCAGACAGGACCACGAGCAGTACTTC.

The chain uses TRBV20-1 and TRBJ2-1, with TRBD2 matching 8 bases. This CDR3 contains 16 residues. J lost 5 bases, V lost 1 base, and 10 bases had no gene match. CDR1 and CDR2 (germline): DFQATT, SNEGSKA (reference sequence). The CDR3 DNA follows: TGCAGTGCTAGAGTGTGGGCGGGAGGCCTAAACAATGAGCAGTTCTTC. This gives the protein CSARVWAGGLNNEQFF.

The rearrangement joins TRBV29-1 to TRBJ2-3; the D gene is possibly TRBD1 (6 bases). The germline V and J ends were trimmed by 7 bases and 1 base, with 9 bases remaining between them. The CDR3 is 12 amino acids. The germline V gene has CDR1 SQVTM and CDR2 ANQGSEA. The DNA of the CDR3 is TGCAGCGAATCAGGGGGCACAGATACGCAGTATTTT. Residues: CSESGGTDTQYF.

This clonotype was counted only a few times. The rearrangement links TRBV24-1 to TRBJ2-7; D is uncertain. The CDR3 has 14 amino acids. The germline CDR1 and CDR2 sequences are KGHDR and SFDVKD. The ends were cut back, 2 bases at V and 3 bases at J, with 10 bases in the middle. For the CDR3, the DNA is TGTGCCACCAGTGATTCTTCCCGGAGCTACGAGCAGTACTTC. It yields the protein CATSDSSRSYEQYF.

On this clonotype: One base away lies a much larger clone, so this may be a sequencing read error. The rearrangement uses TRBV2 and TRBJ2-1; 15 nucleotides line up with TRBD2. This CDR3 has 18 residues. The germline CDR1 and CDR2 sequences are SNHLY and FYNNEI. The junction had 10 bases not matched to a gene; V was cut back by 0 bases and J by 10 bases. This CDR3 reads CASSEALGLAGGGHEQFF. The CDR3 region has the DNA TGTGCCAGCAGTGAAGCGCTGGGACTAGCGGGAGGCGGGCACGAGCAGTTCTTC.

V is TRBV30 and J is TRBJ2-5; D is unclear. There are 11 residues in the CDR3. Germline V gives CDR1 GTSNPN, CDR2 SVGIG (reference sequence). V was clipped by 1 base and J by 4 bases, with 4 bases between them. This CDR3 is CAWSAAETQYF. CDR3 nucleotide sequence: TGTGCCTGGAGTGCAGCAGAGACCCAGTACTTC.

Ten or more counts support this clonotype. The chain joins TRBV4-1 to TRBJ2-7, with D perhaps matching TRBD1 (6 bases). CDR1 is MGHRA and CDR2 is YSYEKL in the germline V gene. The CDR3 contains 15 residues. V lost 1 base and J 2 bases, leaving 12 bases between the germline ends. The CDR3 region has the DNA TGCGCCAGCAGCCAAGTCAACCAGGGGACCTACGAGCAGTACTTC. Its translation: CASSQVNQGTYEQYF.

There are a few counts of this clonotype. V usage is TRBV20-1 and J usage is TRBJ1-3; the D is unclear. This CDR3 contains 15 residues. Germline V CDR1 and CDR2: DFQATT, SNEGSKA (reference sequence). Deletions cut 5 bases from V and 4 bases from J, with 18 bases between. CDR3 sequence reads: CSAQPPVPGGNTIYF. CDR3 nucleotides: TGCAGTGCTCAGCCCCCAGTCCCTGGCGGAAACACCATATATTTT.

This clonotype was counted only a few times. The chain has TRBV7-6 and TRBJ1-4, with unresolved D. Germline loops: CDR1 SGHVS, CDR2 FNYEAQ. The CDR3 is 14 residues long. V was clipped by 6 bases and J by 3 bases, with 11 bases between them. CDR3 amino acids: CASSSGFANEKLFF. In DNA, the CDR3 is TGTGCCAGCAGTTCAGGATTTGCTAATGAAAAACTGTTTTTT.

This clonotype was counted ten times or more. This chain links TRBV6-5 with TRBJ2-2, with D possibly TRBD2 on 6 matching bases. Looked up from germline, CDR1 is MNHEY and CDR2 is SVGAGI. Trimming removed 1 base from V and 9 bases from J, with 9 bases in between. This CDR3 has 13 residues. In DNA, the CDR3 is TGTGCCAGCAGTTACTTCGGGAGACGGGAGCTGTTTTTT. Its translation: CASSYFGRRELFF.

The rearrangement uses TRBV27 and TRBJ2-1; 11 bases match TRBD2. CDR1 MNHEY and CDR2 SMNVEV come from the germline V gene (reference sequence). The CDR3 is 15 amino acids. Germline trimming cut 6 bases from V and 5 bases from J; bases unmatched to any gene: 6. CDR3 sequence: CASSGTSGFDNEQFF. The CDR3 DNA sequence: TGTGCCAGCAGCGGGACTAGCGGCTTCGACAATGAGCAGTTCTTC.

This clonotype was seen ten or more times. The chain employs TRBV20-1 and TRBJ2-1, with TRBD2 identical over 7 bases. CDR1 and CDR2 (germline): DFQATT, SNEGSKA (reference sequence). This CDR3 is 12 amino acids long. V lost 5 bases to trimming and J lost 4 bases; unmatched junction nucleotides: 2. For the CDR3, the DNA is TGCAGTGCTTGGGGGGGATACAATGAGCAGTTCTTC. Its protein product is CSAWGGYNEQFF.